A selection of T cell receptor beta chains follows, all from one sample in a study of blood T cell repertoires in COVID-19. Data came from immunoSEQ multiplex PCR; TCRdb stores just in-frame clones and leaves some out. The sample comprises approximately 250,000 clones, about nine tenths of which are singletons, and 8.5% to 9% rests with the top ten. The specimen was peripheral blood. The receptors here all came from a middle-aged man with active or convalescent COVID-19. CDR3s include the opening cysteine and the closing phenylalanine or tryptophan. D genes are given only for firm matches.

V gene	J gene	D gene	CDR3 protein	CDR3 DNA
TRBV28	TRBJ2-7	NA	CASKRGGVGEQYF	TGTGCCAGCAAGAGGGGGGGCGTTGGGGAGCAGTACTTC
TRBV6-6	TRBJ2-7	TRBD2	CASTQLAGSYEQYF	TGTGCCAGCACCCAACTAGCGGGGAGCTACGAGCAGTACTTC
TRBV19	TRBJ2-5	TRBD1	CASSTGEQETQYF	TGTGCCAGTTCGACAGGGGAGCAGGAGACCCAGTACTTC
TRBV28	TRBJ1-4	NA	CASSRGGDGEKLFF	TGTGCCAGCAGCCGTGGGGGGGATGGGGAAAAACTGTTTTTT
TRBV18	TRBJ2-1	NA	CASSATGPPGNEQFF	TGTGCCAGCTCGGCCACAGGGCCCCCAGGCAATGAGCAGTTCTTC
TRBV19	TRBJ2-5	TRBD2	CASSIGTSGSTGAETQYF	TGTGCCAGTAGTATAGGTACTAGCGGGAGTACGGGAGCGGAGACCCAGTACTTC
TRBV28	TRBJ1-3	NA	CASAPTAFGNTIYF	TGTGCCAGCGCCCCGACAGCGTTTGGAAACACCATATATTTT
TRBV6-1	TRBJ1-2	TRBD1	CASSETGGIGGYTF	TGTGCCAGCAGTGAGACAGGGGGCATCGGAGGCTACACCTTC
TRBV6-5	TRBJ1-2	NA	CASSTLRDPTTF	TGTGCCAGCAGTACCCTCCGGGATCCAACCACCTTC
TRBV28	TRBJ1-1	TRBD1	CASRSPGGVGTEAFF	TGTGCCAGCAGATCCCCAGGGGGCGTTGGCACTGAAGCTTTCTTT